This section outlines one T cell receptor beta chain sequence together with its context. There are a few counts of this clone. Its antigen is unknown. Base qualities were left out, and no much larger clone turns up one base away. Receptors were amplified or captured by the immunoSEQ multiplex PCR assay. A mixture of 60 forward primers for TCR Vbeta segments and 13 reverse primers for TCR Jbeta segments was used in the multiplex PCR. A multiplex PCR assay on genomic DNA amplified the CDR3 region of rearranged TCR beta genes. Amplified TCR beta libraries were sequenced as 87-base-pair reads on the Illumina HiSeq System. For the original study's pipeline: A later analysis counted approximately 76 million unique TCR beta chains across the 650 to 700 repertoires, and roughly 9.9 million of these chains were shared by at least two donors. Raw reads were error-corrected and collapsed into unique sequences with a nearest-neighbor algorithm that merged closely related sequences to remove PCR and sequencing errors. V, D and J gene segments were assigned by aligning CDR3 sequences to IMGT reference sequences. For a sequence to be retained, a match of at least six nucleotides to both a V gene segment and a J gene segment was required. A rearrangement counted as productive if the CDR3 had no stop codons and remained in frame with V and J, and every other rearrangement counted as non-productive. CDR3 was defined according to IMGT convention as the region running from the second conserved V-encoded cysteine to the conserved J-encoded phenylalanine. The earlier analysis of roughly 590 of the donors excluded any sequence lacking an unambiguous match to a single V gene segment. In an earlier analysis of approximately 560 of the donors, a V segment was called functional when productive rearrangements were above 56.7%, and segregating when the standard deviation between donors exceeded 5%. A statistical classification framework was built to diagnose cytomegalovirus status from the catalog of TCR beta chain sequences. A later analysis assigned V and J genes by comparing TCR nucleotide sequences with IMGT/GENE-DB human TR gene sequences. The TCRdist pipeline was used in a later analysis to assign CDR3 sequences and most-parsimonious VDJ recombination scenarios. A later analysis defined each TCR beta chain by its CDR3 amino acid sequence plus V-gene family, and excluded reads lacking a unique V-gene family. A later analysis removed roughly 590 highly shared, low-generation-probability nucleotide sequences to deal with suspected cross-contamination and a sequencing artifact. In a later analysis, a clonal expansion index was calculated for each public chain from normalized within-repertoire ranks of inferred template counts. In a later analysis, generation probabilities were computed using a VDJ recombination model fitted to out-of-frame rearrangements, and the results were checked against IGoR. In a later analysis, hypergeometric tests were used to score TCR-TCR, TCR-HLA and TCR-CMV co-occurrence, with a repertoire-size bias correction applied to TCR pairs. False discovery rates were estimated in a later analysis by permuting HLA or CMV assignments 20 times. In a later analysis, co-occurring TCRs were grouped with DBSCAN, and TCRdist sequence similarity was added when clustering was performed within HLA-allele-positive subsets. Repertoires with fewer than 30,000 or more than 120,000 public chains, plus five repertoires with anomalous nucleotide sharing, were excluded from co-occurrence clustering. TCRdb provides this immuneACCESS table in a form limited to in-frame rearrangements. Some clones are lacking; in checked studies, under half of them reflect an unresolved V gene, and why the rest are absent is not known. V and J calls and clone size are given by that table; D and trimming were obtained from the DNA. This sample comprises about 110,000 clones, 15% of them detected only once. Together, the top ten hold roughly 2% of the sample.

The data originate from a study of cytomegalovirus exposure and HLA in healthy donors (dated by TCRdb to the late 2010s). For the study in its entirety: According to an earlier analysis of 550 to 700 of the donors, about 190 million T cells yielded some 120 million unique TCR beta sequences and about 280 Gb of sequence data. A later analysis re-analyzed previously published TCR beta repertoires from 666 donors and added high-resolution HLA genotyping to study TCR occurrence patterns. Donor age, sex, ethnicity and CMV serostatus were collected together with the repertoire data. The study aimed to test whether signatures of past pathogen exposure could be identified by cataloging public T cell receptors. Class I and class II HLA loci were covered by the typing at four-digit resolution. The study combined high-throughput TCR immunosequencing, statistical association of individual TCRs with disease status, and machine learning to predict cytomegalovirus infection status. Using immunosequencing, the study profiled T cell repertoires from about 620 subjects and related those repertoires to cytomegalovirus serostatus. Besides the first cohort of roughly 660 subjects, a separate validation cohort made up of 120 different subjects was used. Among some 400 genotyped donors of the cohort, an average of around 220,000 unique TCR beta nucleotide sequences was sequenced per donor, of which 15% to 20% were non-productive. Typing coverage varied by locus: roughly 629-640 donors for A, B, C, DRB1 and DQB1; roughly 510 for DQA1; about 570 for DPA1; approximately 470 for DPB1. All discovery cohort repertoires had been generated using a single sequencing platform. An earlier analysis of fewer than 700 of the donors applied high-throughput TCR beta sequencing to assess whether each TCR beta V gene segment acted as functional or pseudogenic. Four or five DR-DQ haplotypes were handled as single units for association and clustering because linkage in the cohort was strong. Among the roughly 400 genotyped donors, 81% belonged to the genetic ancestry cluster associated with self-reported Caucasian donors. Rather than drawing on any new phenotypic data, the later analysis identified candidate immune exposures from TCR beta sequences and the way those sequences occurred across donors. Around 320 gigabases of sequencing data and approximately 84 million unique TCR sequences were included in an early release covering 550 to 800 HLA-typed donors. In a later genetic analysis, genome-wide SNP genotypes for about three fifths of the 666 donors were used, and that subset was treated as a discovery cohort. Broad study findings and their caveats: A cluster of highly shared sequence variants was judged likely to be a technical artifact of the sequencing pipeline. An association between a missense DCLRE1C variant and V-gene and J-gene trimming of TCR beta chains was found in a later genetic analysis and replicated in an independent cohort. Some IMGT-functional V segments, including TRBV6-2 and TRBV6-3, could not be distinguished by the 87-base-pair reads and were therefore excluded. Across donors, most TCR sequences were observed very rarely, whereas some public TCRs were present in many individuals. In a later genetic analysis, fewer N-insertions in productive TCRs were reported among donors in an Asian-associated ancestry cluster than the roughly 700-donor mean. Assigning TCR associations to individual alleles was difficult when HLA alleles, especially DR and DQ, strongly co-occurred. For the cohort, immune exposure information was limited to CMV serostatus. A further reported finding was that TCR beta sequences accurately predicted the HLA-A and HLA-B alleles for most subjects in the first cohort. In a later analysis, most CMV-associated TCR beta chains were found to appear HLA-restricted, with HLA associations seemingly driven largely by CMV exposure. A later analysis found that TCR association rates varied across HLA loci, with DRB1 alleles showing the most associated TCRs and HLA-C alleles the fewest. A total of 150 or so TCR beta chains were listed by the study as associated with cytomegalovirus. The classifier was reported to diagnose cytomegalovirus status with high specificity and sensitivity in both the original and validation cohorts. A later analysis associated approximately 17,000 TCR beta sequences with specific HLA alleles at a false discovery rate of 0.05. Correlated functional status among segregating V segments might reflect linkage disequilibrium, but an unknown experimental factor could not be ruled out. The earlier analysis of around 600 of the donors excluded around 17 rarely observed V segments, including chromosome 9 orphons, because counts were too low. The presence/absence analyses assumed that sequencing depth was roughly uniform across donors, and that assumption may not be true. Because HLA typing was missing for some donors at each locus, association tests included only the typed subset. The authors suggested that the approach could potentially be generalized to other disease states and immunological phenotypes. In a later analysis, HLA-associated TCR beta chains were found to be more clonally expanded and to have lower generation probabilities than equally common non-associated chains. In vitro tests confirmed that a few of the cytomegalovirus-associated TCR beta chains recognize cytomegalovirus antigens. The cohort was sequenced for TCR beta chains only, and without alpha or paired-chain data the features that could be detected were limited. An earlier analysis of approximately 500 of the donors showed that most TCR beta V segments appeared in productive rearrangements either about 87% or about 30% of the time, which broadly matched IMGT annotations. Several of the top co-occurrence clusters appeared to be linked to parvovirus B19, influenza, CMV and Epstein-Barr virus, according to a later analysis.

Measured from the cysteine to the phenylalanine, the CDR3 is 12 residues long. Only the CDR3 portion is preserved as DNA: 36 bases, with reading frame beginning at the first base. Per the germline V gene, SNHLY is the CDR1 and FYNNEI is the CDR2. The trim is 6 bases for V and 6 bases for J, with a gap of 9 bases between the germline ends. In total, around 600 healthy bone marrow donors made up the cohort. At the time of sampling, every cohort member was nominally healthy, though immune exposures that went unrecorded were likely present. The donor tested CMV seronegative and was one of the 352 seronegative cohort members. Every donor gave a peripheral blood sample, and the peripheral blood mononuclear cells from that sample were used for TCR beta sequencing. The Qiagen DNeasy Blood Extraction Kit was used to extract genomic DNA from the blood cell samples.

The specimen was PBMCs. The V gene is TRBV2 and the J gene is TRBJ1-5; a tentative D match to TRBD1 spans 5 bases. The TCR comes from a woman aged 18-29 years in good health and CMV-seronegative. In nucleotide form, the sequence is TGTGCCAGCAGGCAGGGAAGTCAGCCCCAGCATTTT. Protein translation: CASRQGSQPQHF.